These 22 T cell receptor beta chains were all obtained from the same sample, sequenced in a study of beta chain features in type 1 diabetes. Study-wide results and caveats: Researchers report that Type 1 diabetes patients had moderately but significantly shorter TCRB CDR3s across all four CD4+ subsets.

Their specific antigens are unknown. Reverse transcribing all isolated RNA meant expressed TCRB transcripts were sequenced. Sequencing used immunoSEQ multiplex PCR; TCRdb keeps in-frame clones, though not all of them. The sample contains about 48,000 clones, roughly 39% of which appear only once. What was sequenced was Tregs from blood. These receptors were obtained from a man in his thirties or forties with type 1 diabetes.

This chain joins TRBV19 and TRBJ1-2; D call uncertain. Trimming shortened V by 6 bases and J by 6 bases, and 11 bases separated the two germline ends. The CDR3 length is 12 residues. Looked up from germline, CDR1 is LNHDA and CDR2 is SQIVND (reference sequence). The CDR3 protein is CASRRREDGYTF. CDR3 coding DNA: TGTGCCAGTAGGCGACGGGAGGATGGCTACACCTTC. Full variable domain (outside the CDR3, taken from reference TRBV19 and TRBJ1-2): DGGITQSPKYLFRKEGQNVTLSCEQNLNHDAMYWYRQDPGQGLRLIYYSQIVNDFQKGDIAEGYSVSREKKESFPLTVTSAQKNPTAFYLCASRRREDGYTFGSGTRLTVV.

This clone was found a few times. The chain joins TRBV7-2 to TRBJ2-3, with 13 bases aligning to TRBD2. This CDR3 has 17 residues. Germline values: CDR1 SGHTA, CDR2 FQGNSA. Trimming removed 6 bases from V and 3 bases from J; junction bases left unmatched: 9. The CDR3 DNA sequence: TGTGCCAGCAGTCGACTAGCGGGAGGCAGTGGTACAGATACGCAGTATTTT. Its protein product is CASSRLAGGSGTDTQYF.

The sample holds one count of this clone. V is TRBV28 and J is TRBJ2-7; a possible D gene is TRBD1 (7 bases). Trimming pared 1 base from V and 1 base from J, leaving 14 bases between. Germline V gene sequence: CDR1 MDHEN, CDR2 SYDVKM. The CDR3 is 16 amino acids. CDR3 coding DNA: TGTGCCAGCAGTTTATTCTCAGGGGGGTTATCCTACGAGCAGTACTTC. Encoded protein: CASSLFSGGLSYEQYF.

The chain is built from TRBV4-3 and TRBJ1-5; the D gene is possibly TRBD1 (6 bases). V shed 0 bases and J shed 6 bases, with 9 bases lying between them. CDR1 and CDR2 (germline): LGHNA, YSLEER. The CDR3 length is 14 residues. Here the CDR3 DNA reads TGCGCCAGCAGCCAAGACTGGGGGCGTCAGCCCCAGCATTTT. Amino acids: CASSQDWGRQPQHF.

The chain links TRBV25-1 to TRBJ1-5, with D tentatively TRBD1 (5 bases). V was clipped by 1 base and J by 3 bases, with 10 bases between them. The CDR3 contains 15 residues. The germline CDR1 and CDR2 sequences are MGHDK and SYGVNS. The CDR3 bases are TGTGCCAGCAGTGAATCACCCAGGGACAATCAGCCCCAGCATTTT. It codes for CASSESPRDNQPQHF.

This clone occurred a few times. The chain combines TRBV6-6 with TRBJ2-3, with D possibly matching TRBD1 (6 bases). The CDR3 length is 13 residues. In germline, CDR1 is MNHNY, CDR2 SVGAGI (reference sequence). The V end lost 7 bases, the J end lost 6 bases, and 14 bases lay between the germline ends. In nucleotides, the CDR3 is TGTGCCAGCAACAACAGGGAAAGGGATACGCAGTATTTT. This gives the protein CASNNRERDTQYF.

CDR3 sequence (DNA): TGTGCCAGCAGTTTATCACAGGGGTTTTCCTACGAGCAGTACTTC. It codes for CASSLSQGFSYEQYF. This chain connects TRBV27 to TRBJ2-7; TRBD1 agrees at 7 bases. The J segment lost 1 base and the V segment lost 0 bases, leaving 3 bases of the junction unmatched. This CDR3 comprises 15 residues. Germline lookup yields CDR1 MNHEY and CDR2 SMNVEV (reference sequence).

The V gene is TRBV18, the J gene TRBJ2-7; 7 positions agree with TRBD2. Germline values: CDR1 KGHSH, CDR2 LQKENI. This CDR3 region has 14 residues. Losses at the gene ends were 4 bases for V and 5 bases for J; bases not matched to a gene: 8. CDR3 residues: CASSLSAGDNEQYF. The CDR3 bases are TGTGCCAGCTCACTTTCCGCGGGAGACAACGAGCAGTACTTC.

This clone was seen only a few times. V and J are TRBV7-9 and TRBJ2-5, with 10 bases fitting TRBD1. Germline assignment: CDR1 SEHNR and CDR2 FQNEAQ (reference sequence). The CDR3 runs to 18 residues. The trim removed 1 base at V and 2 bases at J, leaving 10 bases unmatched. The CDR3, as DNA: TGTGCCAGCAGCTTAGGGGTCCCGACAGGGGGCATACAAGAGACCCAGTACTTC. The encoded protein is CASSLGVPTGGIQETQYF.

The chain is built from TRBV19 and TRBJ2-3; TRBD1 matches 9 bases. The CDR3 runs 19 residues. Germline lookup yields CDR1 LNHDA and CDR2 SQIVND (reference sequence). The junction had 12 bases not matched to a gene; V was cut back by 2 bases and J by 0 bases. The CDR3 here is CASSIRPGTGFLSTDTQYF. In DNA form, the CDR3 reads TGTGCCAGTAGTATAAGACCCGGGACAGGGTTTCTGAGCACAGATACGCAGTATTTT.

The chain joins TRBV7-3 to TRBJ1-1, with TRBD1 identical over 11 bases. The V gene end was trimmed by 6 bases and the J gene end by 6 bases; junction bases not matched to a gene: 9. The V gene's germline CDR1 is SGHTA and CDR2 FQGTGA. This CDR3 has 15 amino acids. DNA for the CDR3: TGTGCCAGCAGACGACAGGGACAGGGGGATGCTGAAGCTTTCTTT. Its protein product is CASRRQGQGDAEAFF. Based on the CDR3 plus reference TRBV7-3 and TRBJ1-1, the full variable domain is GAGVSQTPSNKVTEKGKYVELRCDPISGHTALYWYRQSLGQGPEFLIYFQGTGAADDSGLPNDRFFAVRPEGSVSTLKIQRTERGDSAVYLCASRRQGQGDAEAFFGQGTRLTVV.

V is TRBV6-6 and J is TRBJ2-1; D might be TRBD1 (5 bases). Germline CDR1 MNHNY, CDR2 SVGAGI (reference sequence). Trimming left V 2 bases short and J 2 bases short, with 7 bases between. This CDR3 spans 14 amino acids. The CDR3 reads CASSYQGTYNEQFF. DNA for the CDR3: TGTGCCAGCAGTTACCAGGGAACCTACAATGAGCAGTTCTTC.

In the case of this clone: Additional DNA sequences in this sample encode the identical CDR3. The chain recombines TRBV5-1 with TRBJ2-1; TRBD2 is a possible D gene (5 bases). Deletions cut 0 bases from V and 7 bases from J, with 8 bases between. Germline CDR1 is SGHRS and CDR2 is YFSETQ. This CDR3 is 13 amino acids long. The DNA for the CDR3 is TGCGCCAGCAGCTTGGTAGGCGGGAATGAGCAGTTCTTC. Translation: CASSLVGGNEQFF.

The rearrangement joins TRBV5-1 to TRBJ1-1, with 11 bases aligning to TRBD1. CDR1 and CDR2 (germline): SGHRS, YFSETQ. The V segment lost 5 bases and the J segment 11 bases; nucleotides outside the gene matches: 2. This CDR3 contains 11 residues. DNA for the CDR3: TGCGCCAGCAGAGGACAGGGGGCGGCTTTCTTT. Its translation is CASRGQGAAFF.

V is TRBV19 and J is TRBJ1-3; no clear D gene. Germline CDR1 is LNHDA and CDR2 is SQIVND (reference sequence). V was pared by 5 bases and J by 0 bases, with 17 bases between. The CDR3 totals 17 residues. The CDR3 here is CASSQLRGRTSGNTIYF. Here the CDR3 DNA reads TGTGCCAGTAGTCAACTGCGGGGTAGAACCTCTGGAAACACCATATATTTT.

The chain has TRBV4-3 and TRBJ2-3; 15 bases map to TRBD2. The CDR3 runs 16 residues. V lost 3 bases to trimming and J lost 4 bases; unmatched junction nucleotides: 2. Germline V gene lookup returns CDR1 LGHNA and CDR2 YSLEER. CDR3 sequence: CASSQGLAGGADTQYF. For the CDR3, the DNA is TGCGCCAGCAGCCAGGGACTAGCGGGGGGCGCAGATACGCAGTATTTT.

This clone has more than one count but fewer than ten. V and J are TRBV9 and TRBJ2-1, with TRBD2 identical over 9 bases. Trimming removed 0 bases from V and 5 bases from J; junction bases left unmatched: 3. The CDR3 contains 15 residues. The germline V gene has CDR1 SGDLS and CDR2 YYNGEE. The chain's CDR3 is CASSVGASGNNEQFF. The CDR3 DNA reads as TGTGCCAGCAGCGTAGGCGCTAGCGGGAACAATGAGCAGTTCTTC.

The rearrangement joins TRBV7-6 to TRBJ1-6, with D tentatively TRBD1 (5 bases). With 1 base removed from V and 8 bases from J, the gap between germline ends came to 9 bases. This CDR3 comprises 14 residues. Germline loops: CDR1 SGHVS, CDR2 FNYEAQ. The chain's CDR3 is CASSLGGEYSPLHF. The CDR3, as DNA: TGTGCCAGCAGCTTAGGGGGGGAATATTCACCCCTCCACTTT.

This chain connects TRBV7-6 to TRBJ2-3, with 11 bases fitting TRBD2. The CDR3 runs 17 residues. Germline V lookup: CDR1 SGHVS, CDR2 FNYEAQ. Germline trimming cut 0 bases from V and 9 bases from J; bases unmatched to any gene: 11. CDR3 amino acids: CASSLAPGTSGSVTQYF. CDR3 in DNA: TGTGCCAGCAGCTTAGCCCCGGGTACTAGCGGGAGCGTAACGCAGTATTTT.

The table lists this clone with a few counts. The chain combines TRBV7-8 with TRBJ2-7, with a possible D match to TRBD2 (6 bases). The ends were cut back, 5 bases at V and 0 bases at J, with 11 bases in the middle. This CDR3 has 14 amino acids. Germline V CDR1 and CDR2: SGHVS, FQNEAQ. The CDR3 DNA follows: TGTGCCAGCAGCGGCCGGGGGAGCTCCTACGAGCAGTACTTC. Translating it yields CASSGRGSSYEQYF. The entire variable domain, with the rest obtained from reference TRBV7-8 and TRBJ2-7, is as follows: GAGVSQSPRYKVAKRGQDVALRCDPISGHVSLFWYQQALGQGPEFLTYFQNEAQLDKSGLPSDRFFAERPEGSVSTLKIQRTQQEDSAVYLCASSGRGSSYEQYFGPGTRLTVT.

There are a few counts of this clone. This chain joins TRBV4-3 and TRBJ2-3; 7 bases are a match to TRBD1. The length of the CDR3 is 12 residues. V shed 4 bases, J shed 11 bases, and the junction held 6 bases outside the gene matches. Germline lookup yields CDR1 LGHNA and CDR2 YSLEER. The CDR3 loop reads CASSLDRVMQYF. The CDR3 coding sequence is TGCGCCAGCAGCCTTGACAGGGTTATGCAGTATTTT.

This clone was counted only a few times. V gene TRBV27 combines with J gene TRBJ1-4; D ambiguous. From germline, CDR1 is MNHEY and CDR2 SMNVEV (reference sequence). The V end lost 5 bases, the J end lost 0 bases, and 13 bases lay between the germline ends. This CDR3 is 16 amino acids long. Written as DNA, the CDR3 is TGTGCCAGCAGTCCGCGCGGATTCGCAACTAATGAAAAACTGTTTTTT. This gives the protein CASSPRGFATNEKLFF. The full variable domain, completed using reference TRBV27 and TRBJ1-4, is EAQVTQNPRYLITVTGKKLTVTCSQNMNHEYMSWYRQDPGLGLRQIYYSMNVEVTDKGDVPEGYKVSRKEKRNFPLILESPSPNQTSLYFCASSPRGFATNEKLFFGSGTQLSVL.